Included here is one T cell receptor (beta chain) sequence, with context. What this receptor recognizes is not known. No much larger clone is present one base from it, and per-base qualities are unavailable. These data are taken from a study of CD8+ T cells in alopecia areata (dated by TCRdb to 2016 to 2019). Looking at the study overall: The treated patients took part in an open-label pilot trial in which moderate-to-severe alopecia areata was treated with oral tofacitinib at 5 to 10 mg twice daily. Biopsies were taken from tofacitinib-treated patients at baseline and at 4 and 24 weeks of treatment, and a later scalp biopsy was taken in several of the tofacitinib-treated patients. Patients received tofacitinib for 6 to 18 months and were then followed off drug for 6 months to check for delayed response and recurrence. TCRbeta CDR3 regions were amplified by immunoSEQ multiplex PCR with 35 Vbeta forward and 13 Jbeta reverse primers. High-throughput TCRbeta sequencing was used to examine T cell clonal expansion in alopecia areata in both the C3H/HeJ mouse model and human patients. Scalp clonality was compared among normal scalp (n=4), patchy alopecia areata scalp (n=8), and alopecia totalis/universalis scalp (n=8). In humans, TCRbeta sequencing was performed on scalp tissue and on sorted CD4+ and CD8+ peripheral blood T cells from healthy controls and from patients with patchy or totalis/universalis alopecia areata. The SALT score, which quantifies the percentage of affected scalp surface area, was used to measure disease severity in treated patients. The RNA source kit depended on sample type: the PAXgene miRNA kit for fixed scalp, the miRNeasy kit for PBMCs, and the RNeasy kit for mouse skin. General findings and caveats noted by the study authors: Resident alphabeta T cells in normal human skin are also sequenced, complicating scalp TCR repertoire analysis, unlike mouse skin dominated by gammadelta T cells. Many expanded lesional clones were found to persist in scalp and blood during tofacitinib treatment, and relapse after treatment cessation may be partly explained by this persistence. Because the treated cohort was small and included a single nonresponder, larger studies are needed to assess links between baseline CD8+ expansion and response. Compared with normal scalp, lesional scalp had higher clonality and more expanded CD8+ clones, particularly in alopecia totalis/universalis, a pattern that suggests antigenic drive. Tofacitinib significantly decreased scalp clonality and the number of expanded CD8+ clones among the top 100 scalp clones. Shared TCR sequences between patients were less evident than in mice, which may be partly attributable to HLA diversity in the patient population.

Sequences MGHRA (CDR1) and YSYEKL (CDR2) are obtained from the germline V gene. The CDR3 covers 13 residues, taking in both the cysteine and the phenylalanine. The DNA shown is the 39-base CDR3, in frame from base 1. V and J are truncated by 6 bases and 8 bases respectively, leaving an intervening sequence of 14 bases. The time point label, as the study defines it: roughly 24 weeks on oral tofacitinib. The sample's treatment or condition, from its label and the paper: oral pan-JAK inhibitor, 5-10 mg twice daily. From alopecia areata patients, peripheral blood was collected along with lesional scalp punch biopsies. PBMCs were separated by density centrifugation and stained for CD3, CD4 and CD8, after which CD4+ and CD8+ T cells were sorted on a FACSAria. Library preparation used the immunoSEQ multiplex PCR assay. RNA was extracted from all samples and reverse transcribed into cDNA as template for TCR sequencing. First-strand cDNA was synthesized using SuperScript III with a 2:1 mix of oligo-dT and random hexamers. A synthetic immune receptor repertoire was used to measure amplification bias, and any remaining bias was corrected computationally. The paper's data handling went like this. Raw reads were preprocessed for error removal, and CDR3 was defined according to IMGT conventions as running from the conserved cysteine to phenylalanine. To get clonality, Shannon entropy was normalized by log2 of the number of productive unique TCRs and the result was subtracted from 1. Whether each scalp clone was CD4 or CD8 was inferred by checking scalp TCRbeta sequences against the CD4 and CD8 repertoires from sorted blood. TCRdb holds this immuneACCESS table with in-frame rearrangements only. Some clones are missing; in checked studies, unresolved V genes explain under half, and the rest has no known cause. That table furnishes V, J and clone size, whereas the DNA furnished D and trimming. The sample table lists over 70,000 clones, around 61% of them with a count of one. The leading ten clones occupy around 20% of the sample.

Recombination connected TRBV4-1 to TRBJ2-1; D gene: possibly TRBD1, on 6 matching bases. Sequenced material: CD8+ T cells sorted from blood, taken at week 24, from a patient treated with tofacitinib. The TCR was taken from a human donor with alopecia areata. The encoded CDR3 is CASSRQQGHEQFF. The DNA is as follows: TGCGCCAGCAGTAGACAACAGGGCCATGAGCAGTTCTTC.